This T cell receptor beta chain was found in a study of monozygotic twins with inflammatory bowel disease. Study-wide findings and caveats: T cell subtypes were not distinguishable in this analysis.

In regard to this clonotype: Antigen specificity is unknown.

Collection of an approximately 2.6 ml blood sample took place per donor. This CDR3 region has 13 residues. Germline V CDR1 and CDR2: DFQATT, SNEGSKA (reference sequence). Eight cDNA synthesis reactions were run for every sample. TCRdb reprocessed the 5' RACE reads; each CDR3 protein has one entry and no DNA is given. The table for this sample gives a few hundred thousand distinct CDR3 sequences. The chain links TRBV20-1 to TRBJ2-2; the D gene TCRdb calls, TRBD2, cannot be checked with no DNA. The TCR sequence derives from a human donor with ulcerative colitis or Crohn's disease, or a healthy co-twin of an affected twin (not recorded which). The sample consisted of blood. The chain's CDR3 is CSAPILAAGELFF.